What follows are 23 T cell receptor beta chains derived from one specimen sequenced in a study of regulatory T cells in long-lasting Graves disease. The time point denotes: newly diagnosed GD, antithyroid drugs for less than 3 months. There was RNA extracted from PBMCs, and the TCR library was made from it. Assembly of TCR beta libraries relied on iRepertoire HTBI primers together with Arm-PCR of CDR3 regions. Via MiXCR, TCRdb re-called the multiplex PCR reads, giving one row per CDR3 protein. The sample lists about 620,000 distinct CDR3 sequences, about 16% occurring once. This sample also appeared in a second study, on T cells in Graves' hyperthyroidism and ophthalmopathy.

The source material was peripheral blood mononuclear cells (PBMCs), sampled at new diagnosis, from a patient treated with antithyroid drugs. The receptors derive from a young woman with Graves disease.

This clonotype was found once. This sequence joins TRBV24-1 and TRBJ2-1, with D possibly called TRBD1 or TRBD2 (6 bases each). CDR1 and CDR2 from the germline V gene are KGHDR and SFDVKD. The CDR3 consists of 17 residues. Trimming stripped 0 bases from V and 8 bases from J, with 19 bases between. DNA for the CDR3: TGTGCCACCAGTGATTTGAGTGGGGGGCGCCGTATTCATGAGCAGTTCTTC. This codes for CATSDLSGGRRIHEQFF.

The chain couples TRBV24-1 to TRBJ2-5; D may be TRBD2 (6 bases). The CDR3 consists of 13 residues. Germline CDR1 reads KGHDR; CDR2 reads SFDVKD. V lost 4 bases to trimming and J lost 10 bases, with 15 bases between them. As DNA, the CDR3 is TGTGCCACCAGTGAATTAGGAGGGAGCGTCCAGTACTTC. Translating it yields CATSELGGSVQYF.

The V and J genes are TRBV6-1 and TRBJ1-2; D not certain. The ends were cut back, 4 bases at V and 0 bases at J, with 9 bases in the middle. Germline CDR1 and CDR2: MNHNS and SASEGT. There are 14 residues in the CDR3. In nucleotides, the CDR3 is TGTGCCAGCAGTGCCCGGGAAACTAACTATGGCTACACCTTC. Its translation: CASSARETNYGYTF.

This clonotype occurred a few times. Since a far larger clone is one base different, this is likely a read error. CDR3 in DNA: TGTGCCAGCAGCCTGGACACGAACACTGAAGCTTTCTTT. This sequence encodes CASSLDTNTEAFF. V is TRBV7-6 and J is TRBJ1-1; maybe TRBD1 (5 bases). Deletions cut 5 bases from V and 1 base from J, with 8 bases between. In germline, CDR1 is SGHVS, CDR2 FNYEAQ. The CDR3 contains 13 residues. Full variable domain (outside the CDR3, taken from reference TRBV7-6 and TRBJ1-1): GAGVSQSPRYKVTKRGQDVALRCDPISGHVSLYWYRQALGQGPEFLTYFNYEAQQDKSGLPNDRFSAERPEGSISTLTIQRTEQRDSAMYRCASSLDTNTEAFFGQGTRLTVV.

The J gene is TRBJ2-3, the V gene TRBV11-2, with D perhaps matching TRBD2 (5 bases). V was trimmed by 6 bases and J by 6 bases, leaving 10 bases between them. This CDR3 has 12 amino acids. The germline V gene encodes CDR1 SGHAT and CDR2 FQNNGV. The CDR3 region is CASRLDSDTQYF. In nucleotides, the CDR3 is TGTGCCAGCAGGTTGGACTCCGATACGCAGTATTTT.

This clonotype has a handful of counts. This sequence joins TRBV3-1 and TRBJ2-2; D may correspond to TRBD1 or TRBD2 (5 bases each). V lost 6 bases to trimming and J lost 3 bases, with 8 bases between them. The CDR3 contains 13 residues. In germline, CDR1 is LGHDT, CDR2 YNNKEL (reference sequence). The CDR3 sequence is CASSLGDTGELFF. CDR3 bases: TGTGCCAGCAGTTTGGGGGACACCGGGGAGCTGTTTTTT.

This clonotype was recorded at least ten times. The V gene is TRBV20-1, the J gene TRBJ1-5; maybe TRBD1 (5 bases). V lost 4 bases, J lost 5 bases, and 12 bases lay in between. The germline CDR1 and CDR2 sequences are DFQATT and SNEGSKA (reference sequence). The CDR3 spans 13 residues. The DNA for the CDR3 is TGCAGTGCTACCGGGACGTACGATCAGCCCCAGCATTTT. Its translation: CSATGTYDQPQHF.

This clonotype was observed once. Here the CDR3 DNA reads TGCAGTGCTCCGGGACTAGCTGGTTACGAGCAGTACTTC. Translated: CSAPGLAGYEQYF. The chain recombines TRBV20-1 with TRBJ2-7, with 9 positions matching TRBD2. V shed 5 bases and J 4 bases; nucleotides not matched to a gene: 6. In germline, CDR1 is DFQATT, CDR2 SNEGSKA (reference sequence). This CDR3 has 13 residues.

In its sample, this clonotype was seen a few times. The gene calls are TRBV5-1 and TRBJ2-7, with 10 bases identical to TRBD1. CDR1 SGHRS and CDR2 YFSETQ come from the germline V gene. This CDR3 is 15 amino acids long. V lost 4 bases, J lost 3 bases, and 7 bases stayed unmatched. The CDR3 sequence: CASSPAGQGFYEQYF. CDR3 coding DNA: TGCGCCAGCAGCCCGGCGGGACAGGGGTTCTACGAGCAGTACTTC.

This clonotype was seen repeatedly, ten times or more. The chain couples TRBV7-8 to TRBJ1-6; D may be TRBD1 (5 bases). V gave up 5 bases and J gave up 8 bases, with 16 bases separating them. This CDR3 has 15 residues. CDR1 is SGHVS, CDR2 FQNEAQ, per germline. The CDR3 DNA reads as TGTGCCAGCAGCGTGGACAAGGGATCTGATTCACCCCTCCACTTT. It codes for CASSVDKGSDSPLHF.

The V call is TRBV4-2, the J call TRBJ1-3; D unresolved. Germline lookup yields CDR1 LGHNA and CDR2 YNFKEQ. Trimming cost V 0 bases and J 2 bases, with 14 bases left between them. This CDR3 spans 17 amino acids. CDR3 DNA: TGTGCCAGCAGCCAAGAATTCCTCCTTCTCCCTGGAAACACCATATATTTT. Amino acid sequence: CASSQEFLLLPGNTIYF.

The J gene is TRBJ2-1, the V gene TRBV9, with 16 nucleotides matching TRBD2. The CDR3 length is 18 residues. CDR1 SGDLS and CDR2 YYNGEE come from the germline V gene. V lost 4 bases, J lost 6 bases, and 10 bases stayed unmatched. As DNA, the CDR3 is TGTGCCAGCAGCTCCCCGGGACTAGCGGGAGGGCTAGCCAATGAGCAGTTCTTC. It specifies CASSSPGLAGGLANEQFF.

CDR3 sequence reads: CASSVSPGANQPQHF. In nucleotides, the CDR3 is TGTGCCAGCAGCGTATCTCCAGGGGCGAATCAGCCCCAGCATTTT. The chain links TRBV9 to TRBJ1-5; possible D gene TRBD1, 6 bases. The CDR3 extends over 15 amino acids. Germline CDR1 and CDR2: SGDLS and YYNGEE. V shed 1 base and J shed 4 bases, with 12 bases lying between them.

This clonotype showed up just a few times. This chain uses TRBV6-4 with TRBJ2-1, with 11 bases lining up with TRBD2. The CDR3 runs to 17 residues. Germline V CDR1 and CDR2: MRHNA, SNTAGT. Trimming took 3 bases from V and 0 from J; bases not matched to a gene: 4. CDR3 sequence: CASSELAGVGSYNEQFF. In nucleotides, the CDR3 is TGTGCCAGCAGTGAACTAGCGGGAGTAGGCTCCTACAATGAGCAGTTCTTC.

This clonotype occurred many times. The rearrangement links TRBV11-2 to TRBJ2-7, with a possible D match to TRBD1 (6 bases). The CDR3 extends over 13 amino acids. Germline values: CDR1 SGHAT, CDR2 FQNNGV. Trimming took off 9 bases at V and 5 bases at J, with 17 bases between the two ends. CDR3 residues: CASSPSGAHEQYF. As DNA, the CDR3 is TGTGCCAGTTCACCTTCAGGGGCCCACGAGCAGTACTTC.

This clonotype appeared many times. The CDR3 sequence: CASGSGYTEAFF. The CDR3 bases are TGTGCCAGCGGTTCGGGTTACACTGAAGCTTTCTTT. The chain has TRBV28 and TRBJ1-1; D unresolved. The CDR3 runs to 12 residues. Germline values: CDR1 MDHEN, CDR2 SYDVKM. V dropped 8 bases and J dropped 3 bases, with 10 bases sitting between them.

This clonotype has ten or more counts. This CDR3 is CASSLMSGNTEAFF. CDR3 nucleotide sequence: TGTGCCAGCAGCTTAATGTCTGGGAACACTGAAGCTTTCTTT. The gene calls are TRBV7-3 and TRBJ1-1; no firm D call. The CDR3 length is 14 residues. Germline V gives CDR1 SGHTA, CDR2 FQGTGA. Trimming shortened V by 1 base and J by 1 base, and 7 bases separated the two germline ends. Drawing the rest from reference TRBV7-3 and TRBJ1-1, the complete variable domain is GAGVSQTPSNKVTEKGKYVELRCDPISGHTALYWYRQSLGQGPEFLIYFQGTGAADDSGLPNDRFFAVRPEGSVSTLKIQRTERGDSAVYLCASSLMSGNTEAFFGQGTRLTVV.

V and J are TRBV3-1 and TRBJ2-1, with 8 bases fitting TRBD1. Germline V gene data show CDR1 as LGHDT and CDR2 as YNNKEL (reference sequence). Trimming cost V 2 bases and J 8 bases; bases outside gene matches: 8. This CDR3 is built from 15 residues. The CDR3 DNA follows: TGTGCCAGCAGCCAAAGAGTACAGGGGGGCGATGAGCAGTTCTTC. Translating gives CASSQRVQGGDEQFF.

Many counts were recorded for this clonotype. The chain couples TRBV7-2 to TRBJ2-1; 14 bases map to TRBD2. Germline CDR1 reads SGHTA; CDR2 reads FQGNSA. Trimming removed 6 bases from V and 8 bases from J; junction bases left unmatched: 9. The CDR3 covers 16 residues. CDR3 loop: CASRTGTSGRGYEQFF. The CDR3, as DNA: TGTGCCAGCAGAACCGGGACTAGCGGGAGAGGGTATGAGCAGTTCTTC.

This clonotype was detected ten times or more. The chain links TRBV7-2 to TRBJ2-1; D is undetermined. With 2 bases removed from V and 3 bases from J, the gap between germline ends came to 11 bases. The germline gives CDR1 SGHTA, CDR2 FQGNSA. The CDR3 has 15 amino acids. CDR3 sequence: CASSLSGTIYNEQFF. CDR3 nucleotides: TGTGCCAGCAGCTTATCAGGCACGATCTACAATGAGCAGTTCTTC.

This clonotype was picked up a small number of times. This sequence joins TRBV29-1 and TRBJ2-3; 13 bases are a match to TRBD2. V lost 7 bases and J lost 3; bases outside the gene matches: 22. CDR3 length: 20 residues. Germline loops: CDR1 SQVTM, CDR2 ANQGSEA. The CDR3 DNA follows: TGCAGCGGTACCTTCCCGGGACTAGCGGGGTGGGTAGGGATGACAGATACGCAGTATTTT. This codes for CSGTFPGLAGWVGMTDTQYF.

This chain connects TRBV19 to TRBJ2-3; possibly TRBD1 or TRBD2 for D (6 bases each). The CDR3 runs 16 residues. V dropped 4 bases and J dropped 4 bases, with 18 bases sitting between them. Germline V lookup: CDR1 LNHDA, CDR2 SQIVND (reference sequence). This CDR3 reads CASSTVPIGGADTQYF. The CDR3, as DNA: TGTGCCAGTAGTACCGTCCCGATCGGGGGCGCAGATACGCAGTATTTT.

The chain recombines TRBV3-1 with TRBJ2-7, with D hard to call. Germline loops: CDR1 LGHDT, CDR2 YNNKEL (reference sequence). V lost 0 bases and J lost 0, with 12 bases in between. The CDR3 length is 16 residues. CDR3 sequence (DNA): TGTGCCAGCAGCCAAGATTATAGGGTCATCTCCTACGAGCAGTACTTC. This sequence encodes CASSQDYRVISYEQYF.